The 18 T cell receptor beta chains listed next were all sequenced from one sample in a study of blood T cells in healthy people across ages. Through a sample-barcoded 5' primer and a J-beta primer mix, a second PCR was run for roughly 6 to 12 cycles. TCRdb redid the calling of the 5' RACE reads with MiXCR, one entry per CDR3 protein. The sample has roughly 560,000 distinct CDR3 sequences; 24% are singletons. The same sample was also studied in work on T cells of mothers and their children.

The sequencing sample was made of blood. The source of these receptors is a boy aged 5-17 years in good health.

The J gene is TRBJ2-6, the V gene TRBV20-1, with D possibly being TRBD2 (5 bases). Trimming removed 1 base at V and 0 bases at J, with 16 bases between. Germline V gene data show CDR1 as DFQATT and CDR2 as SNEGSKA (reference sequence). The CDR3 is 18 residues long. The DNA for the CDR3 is TGCAGTGCTAGAGCCGAGGGAGTTTTACGCTCTGGGGCCAACGTCCTGACTTTC. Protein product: CSARAEGVLRSGANVLTF.

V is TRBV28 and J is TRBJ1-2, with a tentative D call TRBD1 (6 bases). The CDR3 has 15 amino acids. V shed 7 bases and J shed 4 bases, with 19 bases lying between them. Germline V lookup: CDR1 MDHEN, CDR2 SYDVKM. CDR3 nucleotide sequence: TGTGCCAGCAAAACCGGACAGCCCACCCCCTATGGCTACACCTTC. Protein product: CASKTGQPTPYGYTF.

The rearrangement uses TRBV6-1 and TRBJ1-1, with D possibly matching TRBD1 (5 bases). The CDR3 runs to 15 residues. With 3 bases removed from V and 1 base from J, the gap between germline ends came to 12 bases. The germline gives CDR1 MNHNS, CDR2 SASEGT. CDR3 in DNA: TGTGCCAGCAGTGACGGGGCCCTAAGGAACACTGAAGCTTTCTTT. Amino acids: CASSDGALRNTEAFF.

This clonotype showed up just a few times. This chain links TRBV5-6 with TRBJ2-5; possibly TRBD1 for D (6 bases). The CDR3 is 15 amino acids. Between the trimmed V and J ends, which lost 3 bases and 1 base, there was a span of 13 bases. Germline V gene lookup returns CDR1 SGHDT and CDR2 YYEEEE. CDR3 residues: CASSSQPGVQETQYF. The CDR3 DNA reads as TGTGCCAGCAGCTCACAACCAGGGGTCCAAGAGACCCAGTACTTC.

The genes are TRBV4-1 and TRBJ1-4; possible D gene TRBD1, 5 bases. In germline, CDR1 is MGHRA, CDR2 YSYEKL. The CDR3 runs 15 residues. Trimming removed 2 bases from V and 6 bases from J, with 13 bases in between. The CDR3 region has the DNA TGCGCCAGCAGCCAATTCGGGACCCGGGATGAAAAACTGTTTTTT. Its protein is CASSQFGTRDEKLFF.

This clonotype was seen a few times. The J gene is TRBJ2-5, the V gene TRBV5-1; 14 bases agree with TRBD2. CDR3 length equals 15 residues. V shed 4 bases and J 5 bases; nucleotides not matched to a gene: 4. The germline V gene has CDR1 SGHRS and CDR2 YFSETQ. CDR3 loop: CASSRWTSGRETQYF. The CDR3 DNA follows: TGCGCCAGCAGCAGATGGACTAGCGGGAGGGAGACCCAGTACTTC.

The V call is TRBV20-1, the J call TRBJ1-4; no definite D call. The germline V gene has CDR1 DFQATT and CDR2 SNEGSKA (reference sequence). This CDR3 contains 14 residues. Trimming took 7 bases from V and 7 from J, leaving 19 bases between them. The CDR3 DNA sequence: TGCAGTGGGGCCGTCGGGGTTGGTAGTGAAAAACTGTTTTTT. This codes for CSGAVGVGSEKLFF.

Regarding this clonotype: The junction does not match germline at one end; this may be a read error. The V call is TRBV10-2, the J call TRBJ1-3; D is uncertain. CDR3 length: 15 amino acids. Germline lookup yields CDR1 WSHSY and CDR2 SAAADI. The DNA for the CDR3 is TGCGCCAGCAGTGCCGACTTTATCTCTGGAAACACCTTATATTTT. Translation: CASSADFISGNTLYF.

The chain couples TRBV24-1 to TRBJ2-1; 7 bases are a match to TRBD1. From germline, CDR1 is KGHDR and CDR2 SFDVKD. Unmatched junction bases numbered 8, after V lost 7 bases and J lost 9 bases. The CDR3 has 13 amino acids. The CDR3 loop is CATSITTGSEQFF. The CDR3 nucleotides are TGTGCCACCAGCATTACGACAGGGAGTGAGCAGTTCTTC.

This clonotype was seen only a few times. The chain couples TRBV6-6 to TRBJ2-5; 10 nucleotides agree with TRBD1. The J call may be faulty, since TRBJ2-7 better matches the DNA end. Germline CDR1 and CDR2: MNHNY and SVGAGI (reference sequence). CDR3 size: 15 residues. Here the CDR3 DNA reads TGTGCCAGCAGTGGCGGGACAGGGGTTTCCTACGAGCAGTACTTC. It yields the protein CASSGGTGVSYEQYF.

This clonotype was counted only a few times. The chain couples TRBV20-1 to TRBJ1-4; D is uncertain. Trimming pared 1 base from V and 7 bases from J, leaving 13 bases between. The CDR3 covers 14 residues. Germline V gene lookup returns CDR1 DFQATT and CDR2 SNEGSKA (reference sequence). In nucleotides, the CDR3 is TGCAGTGCTAGAGCGCTTGGGATTAGTGAAAAACTGTTTTTT. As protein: CSARALGISEKLFF.

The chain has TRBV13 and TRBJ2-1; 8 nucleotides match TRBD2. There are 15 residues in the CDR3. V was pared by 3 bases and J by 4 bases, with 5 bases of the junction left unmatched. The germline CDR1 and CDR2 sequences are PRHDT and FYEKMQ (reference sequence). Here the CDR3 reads CASSFTGTRYNEQFF. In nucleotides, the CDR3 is TGTGCCAGCAGCTTCACCGGGACTAGATACAATGAGCAGTTCTTC.

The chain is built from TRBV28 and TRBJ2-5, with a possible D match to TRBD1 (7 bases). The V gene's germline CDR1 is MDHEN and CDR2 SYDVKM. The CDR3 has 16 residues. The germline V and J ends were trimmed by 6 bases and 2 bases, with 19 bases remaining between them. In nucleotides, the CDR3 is TGTGCCAGCAGGGGAGAAGGGGGCGGGGAACAAGAGACCCAGTACTTC. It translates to CASRGEGGGEQETQYF.

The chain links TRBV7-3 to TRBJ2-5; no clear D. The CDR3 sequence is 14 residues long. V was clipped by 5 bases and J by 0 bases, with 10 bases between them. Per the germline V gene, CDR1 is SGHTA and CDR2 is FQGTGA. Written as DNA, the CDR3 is TGTGCCAGCAGCCCCCGGGCAGACCAAGAGACCCAGTACTTC. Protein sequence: CASSPRADQETQYF.

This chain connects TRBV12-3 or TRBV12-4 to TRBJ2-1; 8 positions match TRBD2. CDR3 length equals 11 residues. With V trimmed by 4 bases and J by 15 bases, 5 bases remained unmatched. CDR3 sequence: CASSSGLALFF. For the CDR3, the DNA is TGTGCCAGCAGTTCAGGACTAGCCCTGTTCTTC.

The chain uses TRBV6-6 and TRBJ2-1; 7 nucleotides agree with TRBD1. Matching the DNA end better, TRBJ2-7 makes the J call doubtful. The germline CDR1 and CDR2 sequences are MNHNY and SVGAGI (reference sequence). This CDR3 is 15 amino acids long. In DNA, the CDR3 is TGTGCCAGCAGTTTACTATCAGGGGGAACCTACGAGCAGTACTTC. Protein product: CASSLLSGGTYEQYF.

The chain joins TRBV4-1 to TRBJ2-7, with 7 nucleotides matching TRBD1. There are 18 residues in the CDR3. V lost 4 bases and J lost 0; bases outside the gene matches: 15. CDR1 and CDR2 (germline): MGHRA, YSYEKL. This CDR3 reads CASSRGQSTSANSYEQYF. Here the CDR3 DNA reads TGCGCCAGCAGCCGGGGACAGTCCACATCCGCAAACTCCTACGAGCAGTACTTC.

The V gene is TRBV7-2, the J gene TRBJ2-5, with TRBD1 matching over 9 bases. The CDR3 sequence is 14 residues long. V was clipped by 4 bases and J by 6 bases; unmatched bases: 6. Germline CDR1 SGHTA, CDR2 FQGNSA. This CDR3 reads CASSYHRGRQTQYF. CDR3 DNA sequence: TGTGCCAGCAGCTACCACAGGGGGCGACAGACCCAGTACTTC. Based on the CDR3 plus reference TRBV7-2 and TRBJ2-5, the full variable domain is GAGVSQSPSNKVTEKGKDVELRCDPISGHTALYWYRQSLGQGLEFLIYFQGNSAPDKSGLPSDRFSAERTGGSVSTLTIQRTQQEDSAVYLCASSYHRGRQTQYFGPGTRLLVL.